This entry describes one T cell receptor beta chain. Its antigen is still unknown. This table comes from immunoSEQ multiplex PCR, and its TCRdb copy is limited to in-frame clones, with some not included. The sample yields fewer than 400,000 clones, less than 85% seen once. Germline assignment: CDR1 MDHEN and CDR2 SYDVKM. Trimming removed 5 bases from V and 2 bases from J; junction bases left unmatched: 7. CDR3 length: 16 residues. This entry belongs to a study of shared clonotypes between healthy human individuals. Across the whole study: Those who served as donors were a couple of women and a few men between the ages of 18 and 49. The study, taken as a whole, reports: Limited genetic and exposure-history diversity came from having few donors.

The source is a young man in good health. Specimen: memory CD4+ T cells sorted from blood. Sample subset: CD45RA-negative fraction. V is TRBV28 and J is TRBJ1-3; TRBD1 aligns across 9 bases. CDR3 sequence reads: CASSTTTGGPGNTIYF. In nucleotides, the CDR3 is TGTGCCAGCAGTACCACCACAGGGGGCCCTGGAAACACCATATATTTT.